One T cell receptor delta chain is described in this entry. Its antigen is undetermined. Losses at the gene ends were 4 bases for V and 0 bases for J; bases not matched to a gene: 12. In germline, CDR1 is TSWWSYY, CDR2 QGS. The CDR3 contains 18 residues. The sample comes from a study of human gamma delta and Vdelta1 T cells. TCRdb called clones anew from the PCR reads with CATT. Among over 10,000 delta-chain clones, roughly 50% were seen once, and the ten largest hold 1.5%. The study, taken as a whole, reports: Polyclonal Delta One T cells reportedly showed broad cytotoxic targeting of acute myeloid leukemia.

The chain has TRDV1 and TRDJ1; 9 positions match TRDD2. The sequenced sample consisted of Vdelta1 gamma-delta T cells from blood grown in culture (DOT cells). The sequence came from a human donor in good health. The CDR3 spells CALGVPSYGSSYTDKLIF. As DNA, the CDR3 is TGTGCTCTTGGGGTCCCTTCCTACGGATCTTCTTACACCGATAAACTCATCTTT.